This TCR beta chain was sequenced during a study of tumor-infiltrating lymphocytes in primary liver carcinoma (dated by TCRdb to the late 2010s). As for the study more broadly: The five patients, three men and two women aged 30 to 69 years, had hepatocellular carcinoma (four) or combined HCC and intrahepatic cholangiocarcinoma (one). The tumors of the five patients were staged as T1-T3 N0M0, with maximum diameters ranging from roughly 4 to 10 cm. Samples yielded roughly 3.5 to 7.13 million productive TCRbeta reads; read depth did not differ significantly between tissue types. TCRbeta repertoire sequencing, expression microarrays and whole-exome sequencing were combined in the study across five regions of each liver tumor, with adjacent normal tissue and blood also included. A total of 35 specimens from 5 patients went through TCRbeta repertoire sequencing, namely 25 tumor regions, 5 adjacent noncancerous liver tissues and 5 peripheral blood samples. To link TCRbeta repertoire diversity with the local molecular phenotype, the 25 or so tumor region samples were profiled using Agilent mRNA microarrays. High reproducibility was observed for the technical replicate repertoires, with mean shared-clone rates around 0.9 and correlation coefficients above 0.95.

Starting from approximately 500 ng total RNA, TCRbeta-specific cDNA was produced by reverse transcription with a constant-region primer and ProtoScript II reverse transcriptase. The TCRbeta libraries were prepared through three rounds of nested multiplex PCR following a slightly modified ARM-PCR procedure. Each of the first two PCR rounds ran for around 10 cycles using multiplex TRBV1-TRBV30 forward primers together with a Cbeta reverse primer. Sample barcodes and Illumina adapters were added in a final 25-cycle PCR using Deep VentR polymerase. Before sequencing, amplicons of 200-500 bp were purified from gel using a QIAquick gel extraction kit. The TCRbeta amplicons were sequenced with 250-bp paired-end reads on an Illumina HiSeq 2500. In the source study's methods: Quality trimming of reads was performed with Trimmomatic v0.33, and paired reads were merged with FLASH v1.2.11 so that full CDR3 sequences could be recovered. V, D and J germline segments were assigned to the rearranged TCRbeta sequences by MiGEC v1.2.1b. Clonotype statistics, along with Shannon-Wiener diversity indices, were calculated using VDJtools v1.0.0. Except for diversity analysis, only the 250 most abundant clonotypes of each sample were used in subsequent analyses to reduce sampling bias. TCRdb applied fastp at Q25 and MiXCR to the public reads, then kept only in-frame beta chains. CDR3 protein sequences are deduplicated, and each keeps its most common genes and DNA. These V and J calls are TCRdb output, not the study's own analysis. The sample table holds about 35,000 distinct CDR3 sequences, of which less than 85% were seen once. Clones ranked in the top ten supply under 20% of the sample.

Overall results and qualifications from the work: Bulk unsorted samples precluded comparing CD4+ and CD8+ T cell repertoires. A significantly larger repertoire fraction was made up by the top 250 clones in tumors than in blood (p = 0.039). Only roughly 8-25% of top clones appeared in all five regions of a tumor, which suggests that tumor-infiltrating T cells are spatially heterogeneous. Only 4 or 5 patients were included in the study, and the authors note that the findings should be validated in a larger study. Because only the TCR beta chain was sequenced and unpaired alpha chains were not captured, true repertoire diversity is likely underestimated. Repertoire overlap was higher between tumor regions (mean around 36%) than tumor-adjacent (17%) or tumor-blood (approximately 15%) pairs, consistent with antigen-driven expansion.

V and J are truncated by 0 bases and 5 bases respectively, leaving an intervening sequence of 8 bases. The CDR3 covers 13 residues, taking in both the cysteine and the phenylalanine. Only CDR3 DNA remains: 39 bases, in frame from the first base. For CDR1 and CDR2, the germline V gene lists SGHRS and YFSETQ. Total RNA and DNA were co-extracted without cell sorting from about 19-30 mg of bulk tissue using the AllPrep DNA/RNA mini kit. Roughly five patients with histopathologically diagnosed primary liver carcinoma underwent surgical resection in China between November 2015 and March 2016. Chronic HBV infection was present in the patients, and the patients were treatment-naive at sampling. Each tumor was sampled at five spatially separated regions: the superior, inferior, left-lateral and right-lateral poles and the tumor centre. More than 85% viable tumor cells were found by histology in every tumor sample. Fresh tumor and adjacent tissue pieces were bisected, with one half stored in RNAlater at -80 degrees C and the other half sent for histology.

This clonotype has a count of ten or more. There is no known antigen for this receptor. Base qualities were left out, and no much larger clone turns up one base away. The sequence links TRBV5-1 to TRBJ2-5; the D segment could be TRBD1, given 5 matching bases. Input material: liver tumor tissue from sampling region 4. Per the publication, the cell subset or site label means: tumor region T4, right-lateral pole. This receptor was taken from a man aged 40-55 years with primary liver carcinoma and hepatitis B virus infection. The DNA reads as follows: TGCGCCAGCAGCTTGGCAGGGTTGGAGACCCAGTACTTC. This codes for CASSLAGLETQYF.